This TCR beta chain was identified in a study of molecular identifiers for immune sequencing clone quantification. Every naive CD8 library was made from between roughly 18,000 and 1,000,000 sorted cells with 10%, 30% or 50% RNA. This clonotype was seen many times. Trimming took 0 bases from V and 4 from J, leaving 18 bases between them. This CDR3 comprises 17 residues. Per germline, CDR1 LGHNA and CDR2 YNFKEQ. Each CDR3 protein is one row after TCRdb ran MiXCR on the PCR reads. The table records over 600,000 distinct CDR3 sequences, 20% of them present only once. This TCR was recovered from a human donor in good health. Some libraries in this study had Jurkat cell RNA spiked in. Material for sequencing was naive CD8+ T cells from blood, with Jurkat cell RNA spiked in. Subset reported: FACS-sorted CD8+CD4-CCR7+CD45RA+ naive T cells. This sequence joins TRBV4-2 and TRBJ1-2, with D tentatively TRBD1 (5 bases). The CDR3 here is CASSQEQASGAIYGYTF. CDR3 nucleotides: TGTGCCAGCAGCCAAGAACAGGCCTCAGGCGCAATCTATGGCTACACCTTC.